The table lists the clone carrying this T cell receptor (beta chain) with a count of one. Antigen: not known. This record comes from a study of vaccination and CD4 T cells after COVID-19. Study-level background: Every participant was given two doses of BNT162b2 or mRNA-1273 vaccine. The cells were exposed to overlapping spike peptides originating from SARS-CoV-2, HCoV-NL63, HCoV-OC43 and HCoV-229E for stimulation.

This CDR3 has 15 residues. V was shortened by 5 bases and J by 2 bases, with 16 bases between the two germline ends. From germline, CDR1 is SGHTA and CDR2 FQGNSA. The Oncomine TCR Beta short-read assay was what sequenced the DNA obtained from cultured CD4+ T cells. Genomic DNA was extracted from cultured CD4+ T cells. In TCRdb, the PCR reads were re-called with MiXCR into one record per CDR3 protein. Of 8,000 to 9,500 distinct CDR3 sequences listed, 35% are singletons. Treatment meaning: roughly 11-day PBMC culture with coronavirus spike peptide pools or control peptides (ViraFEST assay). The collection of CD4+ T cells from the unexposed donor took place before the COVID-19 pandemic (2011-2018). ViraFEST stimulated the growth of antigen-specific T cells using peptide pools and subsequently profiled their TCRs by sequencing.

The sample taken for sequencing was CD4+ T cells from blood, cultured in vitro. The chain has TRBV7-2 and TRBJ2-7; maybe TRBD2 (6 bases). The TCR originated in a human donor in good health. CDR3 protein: CASSPPSVSTYEQYF. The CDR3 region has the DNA TGTGCCAGCAGCCCACCTAGCGTCTCCACCTACGAGCAGTACTTC.